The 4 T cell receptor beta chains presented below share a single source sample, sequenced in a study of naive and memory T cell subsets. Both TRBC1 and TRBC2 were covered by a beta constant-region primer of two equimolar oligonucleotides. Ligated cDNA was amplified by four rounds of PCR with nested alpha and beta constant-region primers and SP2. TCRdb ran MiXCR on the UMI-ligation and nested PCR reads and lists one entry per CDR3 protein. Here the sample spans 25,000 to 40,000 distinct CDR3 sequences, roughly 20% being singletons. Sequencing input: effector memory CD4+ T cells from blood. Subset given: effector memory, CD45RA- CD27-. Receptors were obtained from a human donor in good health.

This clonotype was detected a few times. The CDR3 DNA follows: TGTGCCAGCAGTGTTCTGGGCCGGGGTTTAGAGACAGATACGCAGTATTTT. It is translated as CASSVLGRGLETDTQYF. The J gene is TRBJ2-3, the V gene TRBV12-3 or TRBV12-4; D might be TRBD2 (5 bases). The CDR3 is 17 amino acids. V was clipped by 5 bases and J by 3 bases, with 21 bases between them.

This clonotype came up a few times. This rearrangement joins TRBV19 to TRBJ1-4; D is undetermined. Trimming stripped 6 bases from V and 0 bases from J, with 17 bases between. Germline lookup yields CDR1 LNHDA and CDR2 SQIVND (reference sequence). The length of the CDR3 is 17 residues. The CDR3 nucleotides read TGTGCCAGTAGGCCTTTTTCGGGGAGGGCAACTAATGAAAAACTGTTTTTT. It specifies CASRPFSGRATNEKLFF.

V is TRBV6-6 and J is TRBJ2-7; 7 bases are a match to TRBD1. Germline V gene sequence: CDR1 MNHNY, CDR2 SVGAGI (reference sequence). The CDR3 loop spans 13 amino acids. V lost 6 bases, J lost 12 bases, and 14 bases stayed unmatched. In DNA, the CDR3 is TGTGCCAGCAGACAGGGGTTTCAGAGCGCTTGGTACTTC. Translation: CASRQGFQSAWYF.

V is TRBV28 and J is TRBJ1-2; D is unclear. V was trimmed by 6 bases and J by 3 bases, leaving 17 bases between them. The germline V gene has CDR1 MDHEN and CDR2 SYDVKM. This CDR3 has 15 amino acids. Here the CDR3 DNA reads TGTGCCAGCAGGAGCCGGGCGAGTGGGGACTATGGCTACACCTTC. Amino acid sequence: CASRSRASGDYGYTF.